This TCR beta chain comes out of a study of radiotherapy plus CTLA-4 blockade in lung cancer. Study-level results: Expansion of tumor-derived TCR clones was observed in blood after radiotherapy plus ipilimumab.

The study gave focal radiation plus ipilimumab CTLA-4 blockade to patients with chemo-refractory metastatic non-small-cell lung cancer. Method: immunoSEQ multiplex PCR; TCRdb's copy keeps in-frame clones and lacks some. Of tens of thousands of clones listed, about four fifths are singletons. As to this clone: Its antigen is still unknown.

The receptor was derived from a human donor with non-small cell lung cancer who had a partial response to radiotherapy plus ipilimumab. Some clones in this sample may be carry-over from other donors' samples. This specimen was peripheral blood, taken from a patient treated with radiotherapy plus ipilimumab.

The CDR3 reads CASSLAVVAGNTDTQYF. The CDR3 nucleotides read TGTGCCAGCAGCTTAGCTGTGGTAGCGGGAAACACAGATACGCAGTATTTT. V gene TRBV7-2 combines with J gene TRBJ2-3; 8 nucleotides line up with TRBD2. The length of the CDR3 is 17 residues. With 0 bases clipped from V and 2 bases from J, the junction kept 7 bases outside the gene matches. Germline CDR1 is SGHTA and CDR2 is FQGNSA.